This TCR beta chain comes out of a study of blood T cell repertoires in COVID-19. Background on the study: Donors in the United States, Italy and Spain gave samples during acute or convalescent COVID-19. Nucleic acid was either cDNA or gDNA, and it came from T cells, B-cell-depleted T cells, or PBMCs.

This CDR3 contains 14 residues. The germline V gene has CDR1 LNHDA and CDR2 SQIVND (reference sequence). J was trimmed by 2 bases and V by 3 bases; bases with no gene match: 2. In the original workflow: Reference gene primer amplification yielded estimated nucleated cell counts. Here immunoSEQ multiplex PCR was the method, and the copy in TCRdb shows in-frame clones only, minus some. V, J and clone size are taken as reported in that table, and D and trimming were inferred from the DNA itself. The sample records 75,000 to 80,000 clones, 88% being singletons. The rearrangement uses TRBV19 and TRBJ2-7; 9 positions agree with TRBD1. This clonotype was obtained from a human donor in a cohort sampled during active COVID-19. The sequencing sample was made of peripheral blood. The CDR3 nucleotides are TGTGCCAGTAGTATGACAGGGGGTACCTACGAGCAGTACTTC. As protein: CASSMTGGTYEQYF.